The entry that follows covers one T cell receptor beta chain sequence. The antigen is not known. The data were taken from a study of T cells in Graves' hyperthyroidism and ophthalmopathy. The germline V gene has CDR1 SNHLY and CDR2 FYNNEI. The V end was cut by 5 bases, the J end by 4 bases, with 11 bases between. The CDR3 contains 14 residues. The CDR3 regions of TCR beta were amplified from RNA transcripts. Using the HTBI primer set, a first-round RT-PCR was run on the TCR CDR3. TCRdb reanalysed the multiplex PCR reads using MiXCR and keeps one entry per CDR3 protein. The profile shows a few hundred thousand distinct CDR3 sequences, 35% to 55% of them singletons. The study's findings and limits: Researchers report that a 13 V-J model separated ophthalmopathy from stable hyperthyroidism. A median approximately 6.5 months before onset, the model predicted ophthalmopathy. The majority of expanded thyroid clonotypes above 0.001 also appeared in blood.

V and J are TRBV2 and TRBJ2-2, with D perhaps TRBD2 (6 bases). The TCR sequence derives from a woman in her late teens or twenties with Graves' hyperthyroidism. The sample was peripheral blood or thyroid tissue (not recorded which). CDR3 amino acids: CASSQTSFTGELFF. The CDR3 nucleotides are TGTGCCAGCAGTCAAACTAGCTTCACCGGGGAGCTGTTTTTT.